This T cell receptor beta chain was identified in a study of cytomegalovirus exposure and HLA in healthy donors (dated by TCRdb to 2016 to 2017). Background on the whole study: An earlier analysis of under 600 of the donors reported about 250 Gb of sequence data and 117 million unique TCR beta sequences from 150 million to 200 million T cells. The aim of the study was to test whether cataloging public T cell receptors could identify signatures of past pathogen exposure. Among 398 genotyped donors of the cohort, an average of about 240,000 unique TCR beta nucleotide sequences were sequenced per donor, around a sixth of them non-productive. Donor age, sex, ethnicity and CMV serostatus were compiled together with the repertoire data. Typing coverage differed by locus: A, B, C, DRB1 and DQB1 were typed in about 629-630 donors, DQA1 in about 560, DPA1 in approximately 600, and DPB1 in 400 to 490. An earlier analysis of 450 to 750 of the donors used high-throughput TCR beta sequencing to judge whether each TCR beta V gene segment behaved as functional or pseudogenic. To predict cytomegalovirus infection status, the study brought together high-throughput TCR immunosequencing, statistical association of individual TCRs with disease status, and machine learning. An early release covering roughly 600 HLA-typed donors comprised roughly 300 gigabases of sequencing data and roughly 86 million unique TCR sequences. A later analysis re-examined previously published TCR beta repertoires from around 670 donors and added high-resolution HLA genotyping to investigate patterns of TCR occurrence. In a later genetic analysis, genome-wide SNP genotypes for 398 of the 666 donors were used, and that subset was treated as a discovery cohort. HLA typing included class I and class II loci at four-digit resolution. Because of strong linkage in the cohort, four to six DR-DQ haplotypes were treated as single units for association and clustering. All discovery cohort repertoires had been generated on a single sequencing platform. Besides the first cohort of more than 650 subjects, a separate validation cohort made up of over a hundred different subjects was used. The T cell repertoires of 550 to 850 subjects were profiled by immunosequencing and related to cytomegalovirus serostatus. Of the 300 to 450 genotyped donors, 75% to 85% were placed in the genetic ancestry cluster associated with self-reported Caucasian donors. The later analysis used no new phenotypic data to find candidate immune exposures, relying instead on TCR beta sequences and their occurrence across donors.

Worth noting for this clone: Its antigen has not been determined. No base qualities exist here, and no much larger clone lies one base off it.

What the authors observed across the whole study: In a later analysis, TCR association rates were found to vary across HLA loci, with the most associated TCRs seen for DRB1 alleles and the fewest for HLA-C alleles. For the cohort, immune exposure information was limited to CMV serostatus. In a later genetic analysis, a missense DCLRE1C variant was associated with V-gene and J-gene trimming of TCR beta chains, and the association was replicated in an independent cohort. Most TCR sequences were observed very rarely across donors, whereas some public TCRs were present in many individuals. A later analysis found that HLA-associated TCR beta chains were more clonally expanded and had lower generation probabilities than equally common non-associated chains. A few of the identified cytomegalovirus-associated TCR beta chains were confirmed in vitro to be specific for cytomegalovirus antigens. A cluster of highly shared sequence variants was judged likely to be a technical artifact of the sequencing pipeline. Some IMGT-functional V segments, including TRBV6-2 and TRBV6-3, could not be distinguished by the 87-base-pair reads and were therefore excluded. Strong co-occurrence of HLA alleles, especially DR and DQ, made assigning TCR associations to individual alleles difficult. A further reported finding was that TCR beta sequences accurately predicted the HLA-A and HLA-B alleles for most subjects in the first cohort. The study gave a list of 150 to 200 TCR beta chains associated with cytomegalovirus. Correlated functional status among segregating V segments might be attributable to linkage disequilibrium, but an unknown experimental factor could not be ruled out. Sequencing depth was assumed to be roughly uniform across donors in the presence/absence analyses, though that assumption may not hold. A later analysis associated 16,951 TCR beta sequences with specific HLA alleles at a false discovery rate of 0.05. In an earlier analysis of about 550 of the donors, most TCR beta V segments were observed in productive rearrangements about 87% or about 30% of the time, broadly matching IMGT annotations. According to a later genetic analysis, donors in an Asian-associated ancestry cluster had fewer N-insertions in productive TCRs than the approximately 650-donor mean. Around 16 rarely observed V segments, including chromosome 9 orphons, were excluded from the earlier analysis of about 600 of the donors because counts were too low. Because HLA typing was missing for some donors at each locus, association tests included only the typed subset. According to a later analysis, most CMV-associated TCR beta chains appeared to be HLA-restricted, and the HLA associations seemed to be driven largely by CMV exposure. The authors suggested that the approach could potentially be generalized to other disease states and immunological phenotypes. According to a later analysis, parvovirus B19, influenza, CMV and Epstein-Barr virus appeared linked to several top co-occurrence clusters. The cohort was sequenced for TCR beta chains only, and without alpha or paired-chain data the features that could be detected were limited. The classifier was reported to diagnose cytomegalovirus status with high specificity and sensitivity in both the original cohort and the validation cohort.

The cohort was made up of 650 to 700 healthy bone marrow donors. At the time of sampling, all cohort members were nominally healthy, though unrecorded immune exposures were likely present. The donor tested CMV seropositive, placing the donor among the roughly 270 seropositive members of the cohort. Every donor gave a peripheral blood sample, and the peripheral blood mononuclear cells from that sample were used for TCR beta sequencing. The Qiagen DNeasy Blood Extraction Kit was used to extract genomic DNA from the blood cell samples. V trim: 4 bases; J trim: 2 bases; unmatched bases: 2. Measured from the cysteine to the phenylalanine, the CDR3 is 14 residues long. Only the CDR3 DNA stays, 42 bases, in frame from base 1. CDR1 and CDR2 are drawn from the germline V gene: ENHRY, SYGVKD. Library preparation was by the immunoSEQ multiplex PCR assay. A mixture of 60 forward primers for TCR Vbeta segments and 13 reverse primers for TCR Jbeta segments was used in the multiplex PCR. The CDR3 region of rearranged TCR beta genes was amplified from genomic DNA by a multiplex PCR assay. The Illumina HiSeq System was used to sequence the amplified TCR beta libraries as 87-base-pair reads. Regarding the original processing steps: A later analysis tallied roughly 78 million unique TCR beta chains across the 660 or so repertoires, and about 10 million of those chains were shared by two or more donors. A nearest-neighbor algorithm error-corrected the raw reads and collapsed the reads into unique sequences, merging closely related sequences to remove PCR and sequencing errors. V, D and J gene segments were assigned by aligning CDR3 sequences to IMGT reference sequences. For a sequence to be retained, a match of at least six nucleotides was required to both a V gene segment and a J gene segment. A rearrangement was called productive if the CDR3 had no stop codons and remained in frame with V and J, and every other rearrangement was called non-productive. Following IMGT convention, CDR3 was defined as the stretch from the second conserved V-encoded cysteine up to the conserved J-encoded phenylalanine. The earlier analysis of some 550 of the donors excluded any sequence lacking an unambiguous match to a single V gene segment. An earlier analysis of 500 to 600 of the donors classified V segments as functional when productive rearrangements were above 56.7% and as segregating when the standard deviation between donors was above 5%. A statistical classification framework was built to diagnose cytomegalovirus status from the catalog of TCR beta chain sequences. A later analysis assigned V and J genes by comparing TCR nucleotide sequences with IMGT/GENE-DB human TR gene sequences. In a later analysis, CDR3 sequences and most-parsimonious VDJ recombination scenarios were assigned using the TCRdist pipeline. In a later analysis, every TCR beta chain was defined by the combination of its CDR3 amino acid sequence and its V-gene family, and reads without a unique V-gene family were dropped. A later analysis removed several hundred highly shared, low-generation-probability nucleotide sequences to deal with suspected cross-contamination and a sequencing artifact. For each public chain, a later analysis derived a clonal expansion index from normalized ranks of inferred template counts within each repertoire. A later analysis computed generation probabilities with a VDJ recombination model fitted to out-of-frame rearrangements, and checked the results against IGoR. In a later analysis, hypergeometric tests were used to score TCR-TCR, TCR-HLA and TCR-CMV co-occurrence, with a repertoire-size bias correction applied to TCR pairs. A later analysis estimated false discovery rates by permuting HLA or CMV assignments 20 times. In a later analysis, co-occurring TCRs were grouped using DBSCAN, and TCRdist sequence similarity was added for clustering within HLA-allele-positive subsets. Co-occurrence clustering excluded repertoires with fewer than 30,000 or more than 120,000 public chains, plus five with anomalous nucleotide sharing. The table was pulled from immuneACCESS by TCRdb, which kept in-frame rearrangements only. Such tables lose some clones; where checked, under half of the loss comes from unresolved V genes, and the rest has no known cause. That table furnishes V, J and clone size, whereas the DNA furnished D and trimming. Here the sample has approximately 150,000 clones; approximately 85% occur a single time. Of the sample, about 11% is held by the ten largest clones.

The TCR comes from a man aged 45-60 years in good health and CMV-seropositive. Specimen: PBMCs. The chain is assembled from TRBV10-3 and TRBJ1-2, with 9 central nucleotides matching TRBD1. CDR3 loop: CAISGTGDNYGYTF. In nucleotide form, the sequence is TGTGCCATCAGTGGGACAGGGGACAACTATGGCTACACCTTC.